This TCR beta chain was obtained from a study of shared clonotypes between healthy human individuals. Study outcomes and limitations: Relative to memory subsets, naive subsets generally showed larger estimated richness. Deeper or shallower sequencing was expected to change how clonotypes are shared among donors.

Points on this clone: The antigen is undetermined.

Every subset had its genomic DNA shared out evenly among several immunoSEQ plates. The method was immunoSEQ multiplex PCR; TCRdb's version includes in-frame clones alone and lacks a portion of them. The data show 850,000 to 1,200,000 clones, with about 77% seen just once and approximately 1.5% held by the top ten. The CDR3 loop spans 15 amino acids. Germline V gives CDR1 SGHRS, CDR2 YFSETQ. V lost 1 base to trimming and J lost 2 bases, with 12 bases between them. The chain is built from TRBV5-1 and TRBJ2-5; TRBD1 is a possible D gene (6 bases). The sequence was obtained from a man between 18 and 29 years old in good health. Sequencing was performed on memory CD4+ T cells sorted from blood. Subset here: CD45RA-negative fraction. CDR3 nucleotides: TGCGCCAGCAGCTTGTTAGACAGGAGGCAAGAGACCCAGTACTTC. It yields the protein CASSLLDRRQETQYF.